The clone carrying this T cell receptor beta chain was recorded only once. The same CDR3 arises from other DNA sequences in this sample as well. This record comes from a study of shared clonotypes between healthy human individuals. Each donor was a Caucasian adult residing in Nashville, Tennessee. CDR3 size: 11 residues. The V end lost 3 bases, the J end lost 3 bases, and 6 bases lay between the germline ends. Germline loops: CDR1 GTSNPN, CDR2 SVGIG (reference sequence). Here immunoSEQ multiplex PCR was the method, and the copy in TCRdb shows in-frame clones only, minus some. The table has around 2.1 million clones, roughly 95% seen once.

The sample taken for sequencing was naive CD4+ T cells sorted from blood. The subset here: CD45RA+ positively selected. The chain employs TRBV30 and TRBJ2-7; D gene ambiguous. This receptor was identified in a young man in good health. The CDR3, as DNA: TGTGCCTGGAGCGACGACTACGAGCAGTACTTC. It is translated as CAWSDDYEQYF.